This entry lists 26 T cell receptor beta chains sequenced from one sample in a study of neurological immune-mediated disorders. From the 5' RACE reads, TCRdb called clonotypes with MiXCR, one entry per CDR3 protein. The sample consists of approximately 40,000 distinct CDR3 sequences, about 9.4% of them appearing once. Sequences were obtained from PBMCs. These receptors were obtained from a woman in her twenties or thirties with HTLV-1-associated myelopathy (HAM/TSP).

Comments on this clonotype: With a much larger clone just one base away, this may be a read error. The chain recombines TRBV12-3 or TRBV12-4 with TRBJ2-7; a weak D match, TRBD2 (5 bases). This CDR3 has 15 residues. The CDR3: CASSFVGVFAYEQHF. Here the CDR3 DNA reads TGTGCCAGCAGTTTTGTCGGGGTATTTGCCTACGAGCAGCACTTC.

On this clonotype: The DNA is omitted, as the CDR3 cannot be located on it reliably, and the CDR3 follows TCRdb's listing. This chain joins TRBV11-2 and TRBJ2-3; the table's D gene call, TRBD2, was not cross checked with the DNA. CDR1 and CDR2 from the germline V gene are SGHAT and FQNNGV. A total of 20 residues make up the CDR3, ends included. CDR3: CASSFYICSARAVSVDTQYF.

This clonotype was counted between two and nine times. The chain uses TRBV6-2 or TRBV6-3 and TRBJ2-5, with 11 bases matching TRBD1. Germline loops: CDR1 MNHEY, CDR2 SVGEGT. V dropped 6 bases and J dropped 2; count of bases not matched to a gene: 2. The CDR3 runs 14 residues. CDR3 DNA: TGTGCCAGCAGCGGACAGGGGGCTCAAGAGACCCAGTACTTC. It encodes CASSGQGAQETQYF.

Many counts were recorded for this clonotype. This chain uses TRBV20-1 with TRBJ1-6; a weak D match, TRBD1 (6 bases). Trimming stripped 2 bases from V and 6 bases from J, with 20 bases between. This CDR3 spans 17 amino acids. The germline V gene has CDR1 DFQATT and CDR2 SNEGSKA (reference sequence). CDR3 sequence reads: CSARNHMVSRGNSPLHF. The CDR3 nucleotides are TGCAGTGCTAGAAATCATATGGTTTCCAGGGGTAATTCACCCCTCCACTTT.

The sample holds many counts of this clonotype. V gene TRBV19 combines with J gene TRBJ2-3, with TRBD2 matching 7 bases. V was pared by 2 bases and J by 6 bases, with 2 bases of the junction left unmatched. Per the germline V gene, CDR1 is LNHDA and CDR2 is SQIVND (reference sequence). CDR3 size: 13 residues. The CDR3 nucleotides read TGTGCCAGTAGTATAAAGGGAGGGGATACGCAGTATTTT. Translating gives CASSIKGGDTQYF.

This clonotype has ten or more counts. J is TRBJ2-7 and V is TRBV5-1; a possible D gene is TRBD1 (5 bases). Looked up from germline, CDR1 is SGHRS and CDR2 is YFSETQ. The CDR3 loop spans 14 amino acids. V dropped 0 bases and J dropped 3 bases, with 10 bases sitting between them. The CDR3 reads CASSLVPGNYEQYF. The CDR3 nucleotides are TGCGCCAGCAGCTTGGTTCCAGGGAACTACGAGCAGTACTTC.

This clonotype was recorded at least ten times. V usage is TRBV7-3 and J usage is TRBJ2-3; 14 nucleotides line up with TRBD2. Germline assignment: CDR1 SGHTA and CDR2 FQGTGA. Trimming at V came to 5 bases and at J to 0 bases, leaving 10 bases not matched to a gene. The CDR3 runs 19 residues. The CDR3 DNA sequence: TGTGCCAGCAGCCCGGGGACTAGCGGGGGCATGTATAGCACAGATACGCAGTATTTT. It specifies CASSPGTSGGMYSTDTQYF.

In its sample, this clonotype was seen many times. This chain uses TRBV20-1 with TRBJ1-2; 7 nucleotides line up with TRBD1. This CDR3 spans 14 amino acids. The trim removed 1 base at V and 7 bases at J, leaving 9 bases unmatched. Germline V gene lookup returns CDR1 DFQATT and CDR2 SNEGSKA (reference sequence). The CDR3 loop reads CSARGDRAKGGYTF. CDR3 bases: TGCAGTGCTAGAGGGGACAGAGCCAAGGGTGGCTACACCTTC.

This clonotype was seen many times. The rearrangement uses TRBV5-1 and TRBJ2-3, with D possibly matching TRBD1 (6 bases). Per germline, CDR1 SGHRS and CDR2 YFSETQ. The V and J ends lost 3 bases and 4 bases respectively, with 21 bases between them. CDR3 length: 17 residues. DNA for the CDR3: TGCGCCAGCAGCTCGGGACATTCTTATCCCGAAGCAGATACGCAGTATTTT. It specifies CASSSGHSYPEADTQYF.

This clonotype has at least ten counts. CDR3 bases: TGTGCCAGCAGTTTGAAGGGAACGGGGGAGCAGTACTTC. Amino acids: CASSLKGTGEQYF. The chain has TRBV12-3 or TRBV12-4 and TRBJ2-7, with a possible D match to TRBD2 (5 bases). Trimming took off 3 bases at V and 7 bases at J, with 13 bases between the two ends. The CDR3 contains 13 residues.

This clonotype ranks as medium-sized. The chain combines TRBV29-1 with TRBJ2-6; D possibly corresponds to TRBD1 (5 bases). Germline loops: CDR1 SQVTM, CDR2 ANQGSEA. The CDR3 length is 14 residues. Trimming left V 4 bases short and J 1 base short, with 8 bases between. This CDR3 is CSVVGDSGANVLTF. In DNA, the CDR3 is TGCAGCGTTGTAGGGGATTCTGGGGCCAACGTCCTGACTTTC.

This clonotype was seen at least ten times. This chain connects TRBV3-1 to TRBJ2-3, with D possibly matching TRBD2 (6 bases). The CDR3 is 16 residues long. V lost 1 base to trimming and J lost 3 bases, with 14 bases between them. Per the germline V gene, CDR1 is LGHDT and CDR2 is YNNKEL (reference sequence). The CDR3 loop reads CASSQGFSGNTDTQYF. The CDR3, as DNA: TGTGCCAGCAGCCAAGGCTTTAGCGGAAATACAGATACGCAGTATTTT.

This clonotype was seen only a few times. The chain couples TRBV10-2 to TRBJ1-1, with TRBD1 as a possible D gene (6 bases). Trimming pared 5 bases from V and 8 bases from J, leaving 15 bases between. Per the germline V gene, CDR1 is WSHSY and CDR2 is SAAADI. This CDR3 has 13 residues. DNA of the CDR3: TGCGCCAGCAGTCCCCAGGGGCTTGGGGAAGCTTTCTTT. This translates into CASSPQGLGEAFF.

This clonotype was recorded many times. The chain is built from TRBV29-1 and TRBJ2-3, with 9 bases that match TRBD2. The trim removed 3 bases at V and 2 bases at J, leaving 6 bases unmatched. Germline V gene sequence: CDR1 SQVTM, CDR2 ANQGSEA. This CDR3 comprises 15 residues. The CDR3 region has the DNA TGCAGCGTTGATTTTAGCGGGGGACACACAGATACGCAGTATTTT. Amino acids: CSVDFSGGHTDTQYF.

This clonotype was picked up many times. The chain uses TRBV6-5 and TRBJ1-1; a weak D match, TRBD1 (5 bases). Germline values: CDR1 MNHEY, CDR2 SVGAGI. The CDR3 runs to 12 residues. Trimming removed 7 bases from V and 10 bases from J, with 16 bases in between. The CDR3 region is CASIKTGGTAFF. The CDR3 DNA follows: TGTGCCAGCATTAAGACGGGGGGAACAGCTTTCTTT.

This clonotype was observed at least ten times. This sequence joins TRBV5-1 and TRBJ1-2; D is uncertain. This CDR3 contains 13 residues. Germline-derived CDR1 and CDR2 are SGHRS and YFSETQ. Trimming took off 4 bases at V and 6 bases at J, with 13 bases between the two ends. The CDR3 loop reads CASSPPGRDGYTF. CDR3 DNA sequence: TGCGCCAGCAGCCCTCCGGGTCGGGATGGCTACACCTTC. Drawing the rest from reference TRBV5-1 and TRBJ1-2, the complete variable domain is KAGVTQTPRYLIKTRGQQVTLSCSPISGHRSVSWYQQTPGQGLQFLFEYFSETQRNKGNFPGRFSGRQFSNSRSEMNVSTLELGDSALYLCASSPPGRDGYTFGSGTRLTVV.

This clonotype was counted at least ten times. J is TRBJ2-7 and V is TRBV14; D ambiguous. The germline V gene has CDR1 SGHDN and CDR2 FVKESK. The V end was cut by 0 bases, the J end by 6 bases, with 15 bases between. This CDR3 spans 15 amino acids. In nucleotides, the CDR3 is TGTGCCAGCAGCCAAGACCCCCAAAGGCCCCGCGAGCAGTACTTC. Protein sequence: CASSQDPQRPREQYF.

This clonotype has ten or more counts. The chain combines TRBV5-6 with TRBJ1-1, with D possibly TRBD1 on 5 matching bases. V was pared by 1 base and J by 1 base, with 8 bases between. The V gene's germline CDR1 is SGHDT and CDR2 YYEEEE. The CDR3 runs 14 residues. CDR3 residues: CASSLRGGNTEAFF. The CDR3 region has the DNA TGTGCCAGCAGCTTGCGTGGGGGGAACACTGAAGCTTTCTTT.

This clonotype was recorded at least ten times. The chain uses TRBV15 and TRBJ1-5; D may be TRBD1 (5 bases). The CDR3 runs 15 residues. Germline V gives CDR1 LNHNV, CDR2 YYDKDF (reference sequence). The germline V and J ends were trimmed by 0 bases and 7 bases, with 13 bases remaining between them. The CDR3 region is CATSRDRRGLQPQHF. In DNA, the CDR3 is TGTGCCACCAGCAGAGACCGGAGGGGTCTACAGCCCCAGCATTTT.

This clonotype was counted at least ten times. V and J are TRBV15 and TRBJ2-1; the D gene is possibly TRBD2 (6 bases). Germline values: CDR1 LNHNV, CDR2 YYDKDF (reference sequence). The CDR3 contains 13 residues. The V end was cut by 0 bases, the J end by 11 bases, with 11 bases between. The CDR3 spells CATSRDRGLKQFF. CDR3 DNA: TGTGCCACCAGCAGAGATCGGGGACTGAAGCAGTTCTTC.

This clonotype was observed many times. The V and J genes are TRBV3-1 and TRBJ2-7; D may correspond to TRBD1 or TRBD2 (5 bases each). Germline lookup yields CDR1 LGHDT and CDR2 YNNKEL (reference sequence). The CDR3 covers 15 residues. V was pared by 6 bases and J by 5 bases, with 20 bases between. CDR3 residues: CASSPDPGHSNEQYF. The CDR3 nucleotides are TGTGCCAGCAGTCCCGACCCGGGGCATTCGAACGAGCAGTACTTC.

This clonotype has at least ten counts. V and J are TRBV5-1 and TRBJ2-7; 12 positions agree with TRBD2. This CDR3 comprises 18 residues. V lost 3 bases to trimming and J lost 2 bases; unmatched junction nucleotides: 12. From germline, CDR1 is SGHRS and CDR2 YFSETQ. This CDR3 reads CASSSLPSGGGIPYEQYF. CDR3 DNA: TGCGCCAGCAGCTCTTTGCCTAGCGGGGGGGGGATACCCTACGAGCAGTACTTC.

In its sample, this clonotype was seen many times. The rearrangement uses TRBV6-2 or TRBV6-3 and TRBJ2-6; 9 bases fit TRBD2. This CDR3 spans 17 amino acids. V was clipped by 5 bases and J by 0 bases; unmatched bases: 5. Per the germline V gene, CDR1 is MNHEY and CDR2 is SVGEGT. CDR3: CASSIAGVVSGANVLTF. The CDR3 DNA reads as TGTGCCAGCAGTATAGCGGGGGTGGTCTCTGGGGCCAACGTCCTGACTTTC.

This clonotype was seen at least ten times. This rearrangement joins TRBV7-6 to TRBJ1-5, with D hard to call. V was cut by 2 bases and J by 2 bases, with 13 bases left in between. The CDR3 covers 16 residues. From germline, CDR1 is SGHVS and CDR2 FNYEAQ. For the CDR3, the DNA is TGTGCCAGCAGCTTAAATGGACGGTGGGGCAATCAGCCCCAGCATTTT. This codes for CASSLNGRWGNQPQHF.

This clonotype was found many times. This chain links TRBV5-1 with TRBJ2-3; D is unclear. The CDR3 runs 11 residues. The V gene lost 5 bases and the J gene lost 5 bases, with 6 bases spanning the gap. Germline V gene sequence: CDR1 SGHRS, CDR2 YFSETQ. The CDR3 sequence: CASSIGDTQYF. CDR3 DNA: TGCGCCAGCAGTATAGGAGATACGCAGTATTTT.

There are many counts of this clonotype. The CDR3 sequence is CASRLTTNVEGEAFF. The CDR3 region has the DNA TGTGCCAGCAGGTTAACGACAAATGTGGAAGGGGAAGCTTTCTTT. The chain uses TRBV6-6 and TRBJ1-1; D call uncertain. The CDR3 has 15 residues. The V and J ends lost 6 bases and 8 bases respectively, with 22 bases between them. CDR1 and CDR2 from the germline V gene are MNHNY and SVGAGI (reference sequence).